This TCR beta chain was captured by sequencing in a study of cytomegalovirus exposure and HLA in healthy donors. The V gene's germline CDR1 is LNHNV and CDR2 YYDKDF (reference sequence). The length of the CDR3 is 16 residues. V shed 7 bases and J shed 1 base, with 16 bases lying between them. The PCR made use of 60 Vbeta and 13 Jbeta primers. Repertoires were generated with immunoSEQ multiplex PCR, while TCRdb's copy carries only in-frame clones and drops some. The sample contains under 200,000 clones, around 74% of which appear only once. Sequencing was done on a sample of PBMCs. The sequence was obtained from a woman in her 30s in good health and CMV-seronegative. The chain has TRBV15 and TRBJ2-2, with TRBD2 as a possible D gene (5 bases). The DNA for the CDR3 is TGTGCCACCAACCCATGGGTAGCGCGGAACACCGGGGAGCTGTTTTTT. This translates into CATNPWVARNTGELFF.